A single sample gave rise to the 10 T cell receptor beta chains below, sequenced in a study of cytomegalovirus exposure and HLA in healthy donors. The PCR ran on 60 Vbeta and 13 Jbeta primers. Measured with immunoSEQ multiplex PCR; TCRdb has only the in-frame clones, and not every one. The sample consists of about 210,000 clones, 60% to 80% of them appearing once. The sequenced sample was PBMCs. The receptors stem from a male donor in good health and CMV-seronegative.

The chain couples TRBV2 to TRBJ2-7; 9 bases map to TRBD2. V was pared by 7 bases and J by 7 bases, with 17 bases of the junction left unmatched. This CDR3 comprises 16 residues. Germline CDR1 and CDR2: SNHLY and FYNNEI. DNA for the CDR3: TGTGCCAGCACCCCGTCGGGGACTAGCCGTGGGCGGGAGCAGTACTTC. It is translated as CASTPSGTSRGREQYF.

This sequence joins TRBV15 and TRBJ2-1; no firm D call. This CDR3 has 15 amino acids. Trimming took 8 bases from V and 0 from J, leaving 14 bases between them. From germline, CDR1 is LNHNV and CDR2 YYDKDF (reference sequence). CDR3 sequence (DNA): TGTGCCACCTCTAATAGCCCGAGCTCCTACAATGAGCAGTTCTTC. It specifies CATSNSPSSYNEQFF.

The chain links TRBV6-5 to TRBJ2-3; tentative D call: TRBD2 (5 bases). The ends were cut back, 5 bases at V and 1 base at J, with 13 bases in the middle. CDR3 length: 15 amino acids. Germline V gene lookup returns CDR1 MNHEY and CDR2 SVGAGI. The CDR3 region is CASSPPPAGTDTQYF. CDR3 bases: TGTGCCAGCAGTCCCCCGCCAGCGGGCACAGATACGCAGTATTTT.

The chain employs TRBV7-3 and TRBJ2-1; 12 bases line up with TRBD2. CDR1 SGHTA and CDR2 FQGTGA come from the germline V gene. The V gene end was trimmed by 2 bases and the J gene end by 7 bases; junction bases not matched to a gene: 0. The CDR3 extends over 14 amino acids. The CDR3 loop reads CASSLLAGGNEQFF. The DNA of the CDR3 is TGTGCCAGCAGCTTACTAGCGGGAGGGAATGAGCAGTTCTTC.

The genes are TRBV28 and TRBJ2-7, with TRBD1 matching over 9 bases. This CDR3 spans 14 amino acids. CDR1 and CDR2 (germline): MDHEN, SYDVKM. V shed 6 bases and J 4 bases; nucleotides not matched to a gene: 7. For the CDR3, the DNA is TGTGCCAGCAGGCGAGGACAGGGGTTTTACGAGCAGTACTTC. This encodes CASRRGQGFYEQYF.

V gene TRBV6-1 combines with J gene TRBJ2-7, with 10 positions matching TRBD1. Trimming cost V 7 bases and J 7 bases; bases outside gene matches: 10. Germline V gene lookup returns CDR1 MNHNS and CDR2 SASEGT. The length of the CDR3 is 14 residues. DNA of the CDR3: TGTGCCAGCATTCCGGGACAGGGGAGGCGGGAGCAGTACTTC. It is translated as CASIPGQGRREQYF.

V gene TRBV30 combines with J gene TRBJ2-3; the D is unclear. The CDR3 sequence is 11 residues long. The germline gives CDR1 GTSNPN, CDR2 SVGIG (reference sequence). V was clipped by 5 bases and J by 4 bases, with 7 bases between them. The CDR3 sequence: CAWARADTQYF. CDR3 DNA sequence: TGTGCCTGGGCGAGAGCAGATACGCAGTATTTT.

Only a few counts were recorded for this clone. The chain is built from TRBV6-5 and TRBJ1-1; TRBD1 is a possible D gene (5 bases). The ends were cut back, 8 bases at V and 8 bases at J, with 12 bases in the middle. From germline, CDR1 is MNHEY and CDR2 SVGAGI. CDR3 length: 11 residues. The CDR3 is CASYVGGEAFF. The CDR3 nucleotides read TGTGCCAGCTACGTTGGGGGGGAAGCTTTCTTT.

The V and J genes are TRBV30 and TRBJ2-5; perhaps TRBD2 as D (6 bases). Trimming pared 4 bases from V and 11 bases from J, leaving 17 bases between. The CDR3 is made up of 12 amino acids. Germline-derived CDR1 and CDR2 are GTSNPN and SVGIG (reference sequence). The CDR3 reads CAWTGGIGEQYF. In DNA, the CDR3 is TGTGCCTGGACCGGGGGAATTGGGGAGCAGTACTTC.

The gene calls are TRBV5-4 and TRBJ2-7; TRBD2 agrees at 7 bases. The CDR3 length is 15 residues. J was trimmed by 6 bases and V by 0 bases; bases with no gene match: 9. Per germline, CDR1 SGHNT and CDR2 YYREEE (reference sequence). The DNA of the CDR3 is TGTGCCAGCAGCTTGGCCTCAGGAGGGAGGGGCGAGCAGTACTTC. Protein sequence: CASSLASGGRGEQYF.